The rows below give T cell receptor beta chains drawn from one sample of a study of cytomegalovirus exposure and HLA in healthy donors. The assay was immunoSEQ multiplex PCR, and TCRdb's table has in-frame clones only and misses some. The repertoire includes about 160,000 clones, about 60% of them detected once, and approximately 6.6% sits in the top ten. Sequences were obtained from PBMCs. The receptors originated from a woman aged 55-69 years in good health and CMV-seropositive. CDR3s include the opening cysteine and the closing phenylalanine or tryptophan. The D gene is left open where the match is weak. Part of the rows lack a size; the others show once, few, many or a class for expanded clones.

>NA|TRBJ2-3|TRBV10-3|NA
CAIAGNTDTQYF
TGTGCCATCGCGGGAAACACAGATACGCAGTATTTT
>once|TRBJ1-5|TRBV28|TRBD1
CASSTRTGQLNQPQHF
TGTGCCAGCAGTACCCGGACAGGGCAGCTCAATCAGCCCCAGCATTTT
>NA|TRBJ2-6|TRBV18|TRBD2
CASSPSLAGAGANVLTF
TGTGCCAGCTCACCAAGCCTAGCGGGAGCTGGGGCCAACGTCCTGACTTTC
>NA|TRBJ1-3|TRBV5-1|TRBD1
CASSSGQVLGNTIYF
TGCGCCAGCAGCTCGGGACAGGTACTTGGAAACACCATATATTTT
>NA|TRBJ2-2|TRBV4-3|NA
CASSQDGQNTGELFF
TGCGCCAGCAGCCAAGACGGACAGAACACCGGGGAGCTGTTTTTT
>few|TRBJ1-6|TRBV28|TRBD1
CASRGGDRNSPLHF
TGTGCCAGCAGGGGTGGGGACAGGAATTCACCCCTCCACTTT
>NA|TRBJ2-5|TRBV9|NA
CASSVEAGKFQETQYF
TGTGCCAGCAGCGTAGAGGCGGGAAAGTTCCAAGAGACCCAGTACTTC
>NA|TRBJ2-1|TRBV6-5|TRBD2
CASSYLAAGGVNEQFF
TGTGCCAGCAGTTATCTGGCGGCGGGAGGTGTTAATGAGCAGTTCTTC
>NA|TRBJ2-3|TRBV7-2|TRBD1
CASSPGQDTDTQYF
TGTGCCAGCAGCCCCGGACAGGACACAGATACGCAGTATTTT
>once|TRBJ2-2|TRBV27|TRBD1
CASRTGENTGELFF
TGTGCCAGCAGGACAGGGGAAAACACCGGGGAGCTGTTTTTT
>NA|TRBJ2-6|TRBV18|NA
CASSPSSGANVLTF
TGTGCCAGCTCACCCTCCTCTGGGGCCAACGTCCTGACTTTC
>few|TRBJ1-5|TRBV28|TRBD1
CASSSGQGRQPQHF
TGTGCCAGCAGTTCGGGACAGGGGAGGCAGCCCCAGCATTTT
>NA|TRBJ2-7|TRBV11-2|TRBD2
CASSSGLPSYEQYF
TGTGCCAGCAGCTCGGGACTACCGAGCTACGAGCAGTACTTC
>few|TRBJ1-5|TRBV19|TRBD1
CASNQGAGQPQHF
TGTGCCAGTAATCAGGGGGCTGGTCAGCCCCAGCATTTT
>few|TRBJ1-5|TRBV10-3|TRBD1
CAISDQGGNQPQHF
TGTGCCATCAGTGATCAGGGGGGCAATCAGCCCCAGCATTTT
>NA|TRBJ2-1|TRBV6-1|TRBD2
CASRPGLAPGNEQFF
TGTGCCAGCAGACCCGGACTAGCCCCCGGGAATGAGCAGTTCTTC
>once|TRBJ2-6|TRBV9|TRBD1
CASSVGQVARSGANVLTF
TGTGCCAGCAGCGTCGGACAGGTCGCTCGGTCCGGGGCCAACGTCCTGACTTTC
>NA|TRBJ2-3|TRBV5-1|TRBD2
CASSLGAGVVSDTQYF
TGCGCCAGCAGCTTGGGGGCGGGAGTTGTCTCAGATACGCAGTATTTT
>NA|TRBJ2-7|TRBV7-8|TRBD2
CASSSGLAERRSLDEQYF
TGTGCCAGCAGCTCGGGACTAGCGGAGAGGAGGTCCCTCGACGAGCAGTACTTC
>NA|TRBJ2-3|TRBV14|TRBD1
CASSLGQGVDTQYF
TGTGCCAGCAGCCTGGGACAGGGGGTAGATACGCAGTATTTT
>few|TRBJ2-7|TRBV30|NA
CAWSLRGAGETYEQYF
TGTGCCTGGAGTCTGAGGGGGGCGGGAGAAACGTACGAGCAGTACTTC
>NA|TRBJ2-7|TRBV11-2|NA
CASSTVDSYEQYF
TGTGCCAGCAGCACCGTCGACAGCTACGAGCAGTACTTC
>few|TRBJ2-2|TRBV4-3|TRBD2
CASSQVTSGRAGELFF
TGCGCCAGCAGCCAGGTCACTAGCGGGAGGGCCGGGGAGCTGTTTTTT
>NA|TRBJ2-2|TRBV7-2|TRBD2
CASSSLTSGFRNTGELFF
TGTGCCAGCAGCTCTCTGACTAGCGGGTTCAGAAACACCGGGGAGCTGTTTTTT
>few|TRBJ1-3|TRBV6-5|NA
CASSYSAGGNTIYF
TGTGCCAGCAGTTACTCGGCCGGGGGAAACACCATATATTTT
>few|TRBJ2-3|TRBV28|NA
CASSFPLGPRTGSEPDTQYF
TGTGCCAGCAGTTTTCCACTTGGACCGAGGACCGGGAGCGAGCCAGATACGCAGTATTTT
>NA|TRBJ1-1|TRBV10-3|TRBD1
CAIRQTGRDTEAFF
TGTGCCATCAGACAGACAGGGAGAGACACTGAAGCTTTCTTT
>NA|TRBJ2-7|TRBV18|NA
CASSQGRRDYEQYF
TGTGCCAGCTCCCAGGGCCGAAGGGACTACGAGCAGTACTTC
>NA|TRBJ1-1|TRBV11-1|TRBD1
CASNSRTGAVGAFF
TGTGCCAGCAACAGCCGAACAGGGGCGGTCGGAGCTTTCTTT
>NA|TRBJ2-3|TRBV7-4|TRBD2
CASSLGLAGLYTQYF
TGTGCCAGCAGCTTAGGGCTAGCGGGATTATATACGCAGTATTTT
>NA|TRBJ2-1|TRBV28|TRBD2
CASSFSLAGDHNEQFF
TGTGCCAGCAGTTTCTCACTAGCGGGAGATCACAATGAGCAGTTCTTC
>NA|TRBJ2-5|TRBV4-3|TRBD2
CASSPGLAGGQETQYF
TGCGCCAGCAGCCCCGGACTAGCGGGAGGTCAAGAGACCCAGTACTTC
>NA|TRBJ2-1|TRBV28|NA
CASSSFLGYNEQFF
TGTGCCAGCAGTTCTTTTCTCGGGTACAATGAGCAGTTCTTC
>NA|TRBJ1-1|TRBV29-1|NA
CSVAGRGIAEAFF
TGCAGCGTTGCGGGCAGGGGCATCGCTGAAGCTTTCTTT
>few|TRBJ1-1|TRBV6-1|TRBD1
CASSGDRGNTEAFF
TGTGCCAGCAGTGGGGACAGGGGGAACACTGAAGCTTTCTTT
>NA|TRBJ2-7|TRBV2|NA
CASCGGLSGTRSYEQYF
TGTGCCAGCTGTGGGGGTCTCAGCGGGACACGGTCCTACGAGCAGTACTTC
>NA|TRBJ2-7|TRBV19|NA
CASSGRVNLYEQYF
TGTGCCAGTAGCGGCCGGGTCAACCTCTACGAGCAGTACTTC
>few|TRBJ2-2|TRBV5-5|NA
CASTLEGAAGELFF
TGTGCCAGCACCTTGGAGGGAGCGGCCGGGGAGCTGTTTTTT
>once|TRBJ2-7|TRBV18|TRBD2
CASSKGLAGGLEEQYF
TGTGCCAGCTCCAAAGGACTAGCGGGAGGGCTCGAAGAGCAGTACTTC
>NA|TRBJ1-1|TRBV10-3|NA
CAISELPNTEAFF
TGTGCCATCAGTGAGCTCCCGAACACTGAAGCTTTCTTT
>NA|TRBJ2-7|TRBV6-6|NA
CASSKQERIEQYF
TGTGCCAGCAGTAAACAGGAAAGAATCGAGCAGTACTTC